A single sample gave rise to the 30 T cell receptor beta chains below, sequenced in a study of T cell repertoires in cytomegalovirus infection. TCRdb analysed the reads with MiXCR anew, one entry per CDR3 protein. The sample shows roughly 990,000 distinct CDR3 sequences, about a third of them seen only once. Their target antigens are unknown. Source: cultured CD8+ T cells from PBMCs, taken from culture after CMV antigen stimulation. Receptor source: a human donor in good health (CMV status not recorded). Some clones in this sample may be carry-over from other donors' samples.

To note about this clonotype: At one of its ends the junction is not consistent with the germline gene, which may arise from a read error. The chain has TRBV7-4 and TRBJ2-3, with D possibly TRBD1 on 6 matching bases. This CDR3 is 15 amino acids long. Looked up from germline, CDR1 is SGHVT and CDR2 is SQSDAQ. The CDR3 reads CASSPEDSLTATQYF. The DNA for the CDR3 is TGTGCCAGCAGCCCCGAGGACAGTCTCACAGCTACGCAGTATTTT.

This clonotype was picked up one time. The junction and the germline gene differ at one end; a read error may be behind it. The chain uses TRBV7-3 and TRBJ1-5, with D perhaps matching TRBD1 (6 bases). In germline, CDR1 is SGHTA, CDR2 FQGTGA. This CDR3 comprises 13 residues. The CDR3 reads CVSSITGSQPQHF. Written as DNA, the CDR3 is TGTGTCAGCAGCATAACAGGGAGCCAGCCCCAGCATTTT.

The chain carries TRBV6-5 and TRBJ2-5; D gene uncertain. V was shortened by 6 bases and J by 4 bases, with 6 bases between the two germline ends. The CDR3 runs 11 residues. Germline lookup yields CDR1 MNHEY and CDR2 SVGAGI. The CDR3 reads CASRTRETQYF. In DNA, the CDR3 is TGTGCCAGCAGAACCAGAGAGACCCAGTACTTC.

In its sample, this clonotype was seen many times. J is TRBJ1-4 and V is TRBV7-9; D may be TRBD1 (6 bases). V gave up 5 bases and J gave up 8 bases, with 9 bases separating them. This CDR3 region has 12 residues. The V gene's germline CDR1 is SEHNR and CDR2 FQNEAQ (reference sequence). DNA of the CDR3: TGTGCCAGCAGCAACACAGGGGAAAAACTGTTTTTT. Amino acids: CASSNTGEKLFF.

The V gene is TRBV2, the J gene TRBJ1-1; D is undetermined. CDR3 length: 11 amino acids. Trimming removed 7 bases at V and 6 bases at J, with 9 bases between. CDR1 is SNHLY, CDR2 FYNNEI, per germline. The CDR3 DNA is TGTGCCAGCAAGGGCAGAGCTGAAGCTTTCTTT. Encoded protein: CASKGRAEAFF.

This clonotype was counted between two and nine times. The chain recombines TRBV6-5 with TRBJ2-1, with TRBD1 identical over 7 bases. The CDR3 is 16 residues long. V shed 1 base, J shed 5 bases, and the junction held 8 bases outside the gene matches. Germline V gene data show CDR1 as MNHEY and CDR2 as SVGAGI. The CDR3 nucleotides are TGTGCCAGCAGTTACTTAACGACAGGGACCCACAATGAGCAGTTCTTC. It is translated as CASSYLTTGTHNEQFF.

Points on this clonotype: The junction does not match germline at one end; this may be a read error. The chain couples TRBV19 to TRBJ1-5; D is perhaps TRBD1 (5 bases). Germline lookup yields CDR1 LNHDA and CDR2 SQIVND (reference sequence). CDR3 size: 16 residues. CDR3 nucleotide sequence: TGTGCCAGTGGGATGGGACCCACAAGTAGCGATCAGCCCCAGCATTTT. Translating it yields CASGMGPTSSDQPQHF. Supplemented by reference TRBV19 and TRBJ1-5, the full variable domain reads DGGITQSPKYLFRKEGQNVTLSCEQNLNHDAMYWYRQDPGQGLRLIYYSQIVNDFQKGDIAEGYSVSREKKESFPLTVTSAQKNPTAFYLCASGMGPTSSDQPQHFGDGTRLSIL.

This clonotype was found a few times. The chain carries TRBV2 and TRBJ2-2; 7 nucleotides line up with TRBD1. V shed 7 bases, J shed 0 bases, and the junction held 8 bases outside the gene matches. Germline CDR1 reads SNHLY; CDR2 reads FYNNEI. The CDR3 consists of 16 residues. The CDR3 DNA follows: TGTGCCAGCACCCGGGACAGACAATCGAACACCGGGGAGCTGTTTTTT. It specifies CASTRDRQSNTGELFF. Full variable domain (remainder filled in from reference TRBV2 and TRBJ2-2): EPEVTQTPSHQVTQMGQEVILRCVPISNHLYFYWYRQILGQKVEFLVSFYNNEISEKSEIFDDQFSVERPDGSNFTLKIRSTKLEDSAMYFCASTRDRQSNTGELFFGEGSRLTVL.

The chain employs TRBV2 and TRBJ2-7; D possibly uses TRBD1 or TRBD2 (6 bases each). The CDR3 totals 14 residues. From germline, CDR1 is SNHLY and CDR2 FYNNEI. The V end lost 0 bases, the J end lost 5 bases, and 11 bases lay between the germline ends. The CDR3 is CASSEAGGHDEQYF. The CDR3 nucleotides read TGTGCCAGCAGTGAAGCTGGGGGGCATGACGAGCAGTACTTC.

The genes are TRBV27 and TRBJ1-5; D is unresolved. Per germline, CDR1 MNHEY and CDR2 SMNVEV (reference sequence). The CDR3 is made up of 15 amino acids. V was cut by 5 bases and J by 10 bases, with 21 bases left in between. CDR3 sequence: CASSPSRSSLGPQHF. As DNA, the CDR3 is TGTGCCAGCAGTCCATCACGCAGCTCCCTCGGTCCCCAGCATTTT.

The CDR3 bases are TGCGCCAGCAGCCAAGAGGGACAGGGAGGGGCCAACGTCCTGACTTTC. It specifies CASSQEGQGGANVLTF. The rearrangement joins TRBV4-1 to TRBJ2-6; 9 nucleotides agree with TRBD1. This CDR3 spans 16 amino acids. Trimming at V came to 0 bases and at J to 4 bases, leaving 1 base not matched to a gene. Germline V gene lookup returns CDR1 MGHRA and CDR2 YSYEKL.

V is TRBV19 and J is TRBJ1-1; D is unclear. V was shortened by 4 bases and J by 11 bases, with 14 bases between the two germline ends. Germline V gene data show CDR1 as LNHDA and CDR2 as SQIVND (reference sequence). The CDR3 loop spans 12 amino acids. The CDR3 spells CASSTPDVTAFF. CDR3 in DNA: TGTGCCAGTAGTACCCCGGACGTAACGGCTTTCTTT.

The chain employs TRBV4-3 and TRBJ2-1; 7 nucleotides line up with TRBD1. Losses at the gene ends were 0 bases for V and 9 bases for J; bases not matched to a gene: 8. This CDR3 contains 15 residues. CDR1 LGHNA and CDR2 YSLEER come from the germline V gene. DNA for the CDR3: TGCGCCAGCAGCCAAGACGGGACAGTCAATATTGAGCAGTTCTTC. It translates to CASSQDGTVNIEQFF.

Many counts were recorded for this clonotype. The chain recombines TRBV7-8 with TRBJ2-3, with D perhaps matching TRBD2 (6 bases). Germline values: CDR1 SGHVS, CDR2 FQNEAQ. V shed 4 bases and J shed 6 bases, with 20 bases lying between them. The CDR3 totals 16 residues. CDR3 amino acids: CASSSAVGGVEDTQYF. The CDR3 DNA is TGTGCCAGCAGCTCAGCCGTGGGCGGGGTCGAGGATACGCAGTATTTT. Supplemented by reference TRBV7-8 and TRBJ2-3, the full variable domain reads GAGVSQSPRYKVAKRGQDVALRCDPISGHVSLFWYQQALGQGPEFLTYFQNEAQLDKSGLPSDRFFAERPEGSVSTLKIQRTQQEDSAVYLCASSSAVGGVEDTQYFGPGTRLTVL.

This rearrangement joins TRBV7-8 to TRBJ1-5; D call uncertain. Germline CDR1 is SGHVS and CDR2 is FQNEAQ. This CDR3 has 15 amino acids. The V gene lost 6 bases and the J gene lost 4 bases, with 16 bases spanning the gap. CDR3 bases: TGTGCCAGCAGTCCAAACTCCCGGCCGAATCAGCCCCAGCATTTT. This translates into CASSPNSRPNQPQHF.

The rearrangement links TRBV15 to TRBJ1-1; 11 positions match TRBD1. Germline V gene lookup returns CDR1 LNHNV and CDR2 YYDKDF (reference sequence). V lost 3 bases and J lost 8; bases outside the gene matches: 5. The CDR3 is 14 residues long. The CDR3 DNA reads TGTGCCACCAGCAGCTGGACAGGGGGCGGGGAAGCTTTCTTT. It encodes CATSSWTGGGEAFF.

The table lists this clonotype with a few counts. The J gene is TRBJ2-1, the V gene TRBV7-2, with no clear D. The CDR3 length is 15 residues. The germline V gene has CDR1 SGHTA and CDR2 FQGNSA. V was clipped by 4 bases and J by 4 bases, with 14 bases between them. The CDR3 sequence is CASSSYLNLYNEQFF. The CDR3 nucleotides read TGTGCCAGCAGCTCCTACTTAAACTTATACAATGAGCAGTTCTTC. The entire variable domain, with the rest obtained from reference TRBV7-2 and TRBJ2-1, is as follows: GAGVSQSPSNKVTEKGKDVELRCDPISGHTALYWYRQSLGQGLEFLIYFQGNSAPDKSGLPSDRFSAERTGGSVSTLTIQRTQQEDSAVYLCASSSYLNLYNEQFFGPGTRLTVL.

The genes are TRBV7-9 and TRBJ1-1; possibly TRBD1 for D (5 bases). Germline-derived CDR1 and CDR2 are SEHNR and FQNEAQ (reference sequence). The CDR3 loop spans 15 amino acids. V was shortened by 5 bases and J by 3 bases, with 16 bases between the two germline ends. The DNA for the CDR3 is TGTGCCAGCAGCCCGTGGGACGCCGGGGACACTGAAGCTTTCTTT. Translated: CASSPWDAGDTEAFF.

In this sample, this clonotype turned up many times. The chain uses TRBV7-2 and TRBJ2-7, with TRBD1 matching over 11 bases. V lost 2 bases to trimming and J lost 0 bases; unmatched junction nucleotides: 3. The CDR3 spans 16 residues. In germline, CDR1 is SGHTA, CDR2 FQGNSA. The CDR3 is CASSLTGTGGSYEQYV. Written as DNA, the CDR3 is TGTGCCAGCAGCTTAACCGGGACAGGGGGCTCCTACGAGCAGTACGTC.

This clonotype was picked up many times. The rearrangement joins TRBV27 to TRBJ2-5; 9 positions match TRBD1. Germline trimming cut 3 bases from V and 3 bases from J; bases unmatched to any gene: 2. Germline assignment: CDR1 MNHEY and CDR2 SMNVEV (reference sequence). The CDR3 loop spans 14 amino acids. The CDR3 protein is CASSFGQGKETQYF. The CDR3 coding sequence is TGTGCCAGCAGTTTCGGACAGGGGAAAGAGACCCAGTACTTC.

This sequence joins TRBV7-6 and TRBJ2-3, with TRBD2 matching over 7 bases. The CDR3 is 13 amino acids. The germline gives CDR1 SGHVS, CDR2 FNYEAQ. The V gene end was trimmed by 9 bases and the J gene end by 2 bases; junction bases not matched to a gene: 5. The CDR3 reads CASLGGNTDTQYF. CDR3 nucleotides: TGTGCCAGTTTGGGAGGGAACACAGATACGCAGTATTTT.

In its sample, this clonotype was seen a few times. The chain combines TRBV2 with TRBJ1-1; D perhaps matches TRBD1 (5 bases). Germline CDR1 SNHLY, CDR2 FYNNEI. The V end lost 5 bases, the J end lost 4 bases, and 26 bases lay between the germline ends. The CDR3 spans 18 residues. CDR3 sequence (DNA): TGTGCCAGCAGTCCGGTGGGGCCTCAACCCTTTCGCGTCACTGAAGCTTTCTTT. Protein product: CASSPVGPQPFRVTEAFF.

The V call is TRBV15, the J call TRBJ2-2; the D gene is possibly TRBD2 (6 bases). The CDR3 runs 15 residues. V dropped 1 base and J dropped 4 bases, with 10 bases sitting between them. The germline V gene encodes CDR1 LNHNV and CDR2 YYDKDF (reference sequence). The CDR3 DNA reads TGTGCCACCAGCAGAGCGCGGGGACCCACCGGGGAGCTGTTTTTT. This translates into CATSRARGPTGELFF.

The V call is TRBV10-3, the J call TRBJ2-7; D may be TRBD1 (5 bases). From germline, CDR1 is ENHRY and CDR2 SYGVKD. The CDR3 covers 15 residues. Deletions cut 6 bases from V and 0 bases from J, with 15 bases between. CDR3 sequence reads: CAIRLGVTDSYEQYF. CDR3 DNA: TGTGCCATCAGATTAGGGGTCACTGACTCCTACGAGCAGTACTTC.

This clonotype showed up just a few times. This chain joins TRBV10-1 and TRBJ1-6; D gene uncertain. The V gene lost 6 bases and the J gene lost 5 bases, with 11 bases spanning the gap. CDR1 is WNHNN, CDR2 SYGVQD, per germline (reference sequence). This CDR3 has 14 residues. Here the CDR3 reads CASRGSSDNSPLHF. The CDR3, as DNA: TGCGCCAGCAGGGGGTCGTCGGATAATTCACCCCTCCACTTT.

This chain joins TRBV24-1 and TRBJ2-5; tentatively, D is TRBD2 (6 bases). The CDR3 length is 15 residues. The V gene's germline CDR1 is KGHDR and CDR2 SFDVKD. Trimming removed 2 bases from V and 7 bases from J, with 16 bases in between. The CDR3 is CATSDSDYPEGTQYF. CDR3 DNA: TGTGCCACCAGTGATTCGGACTACCCAGAAGGGACCCAGTACTTC.

The genes are TRBV2 and TRBJ1-2, with 8 bases that match TRBD1. There are 15 residues in the CDR3. V dropped 5 bases and J dropped 6; count of bases not matched to a gene: 11. The V gene's germline CDR1 is SNHLY and CDR2 FYNNEI. The chain's CDR3 is CASSRGTGDIHGYTF. CDR3 sequence (DNA): TGTGCCAGCAGTAGGGGGACAGGTGATATCCATGGCTACACCTTC. The whole variable domain, filled in from reference TRBV2 and TRBJ1-2, reads EPEVTQTPSHQVTQMGQEVILRCVPISNHLYFYWYRQILGQKVEFLVSFYNNEISEKSEIFDDQFSVERPDGSNFTLKIRSTKLEDSAMYFCASSRGTGDIHGYTFGSGTRLTVV.

This sequence joins TRBV6-2 or TRBV6-3 and TRBJ2-3; 12 positions match TRBD2. Trimming took 5 bases from V and 3 from J; bases not matched to a gene: 6. Germline CDR1 and CDR2: MNHEY and SVGEGT. This CDR3 region has 16 residues. CDR3 in amino acids: CASSQTSGGTTDTQYF. CDR3 sequence (DNA): TGTGCCAGCAGTCAGACTAGCGGGGGAACGACAGATACGCAGTATTTT.

Note on this clonotype: Here the CDR3 omits its conserved ending phenylalanine or tryptophan, so a read error is the likely source. The chain recombines TRBV7-4 with TRBJ1-5, with a possible D match to TRBD1 (5 bases). The germline V gene has CDR1 SGHVT and CDR2 SQSDAQ. Trimming shortened V by 5 bases and J by 5 bases, and 13 bases separated the two germline ends. This CDR3 contains 14 residues. This chain's CDR3 is CASSVGPSDQPQHL. CDR3 coding DNA: TGTGCCAGCAGCGTGGGACCGTCGGATCAGCCCCAGCATTTG.

In its sample, this clonotype was seen a few times. The CDR3 sequence: CASSLESGESTDTQYF. As DNA, the CDR3 is TGTGCCAGCAGCCTTGAAAGCGGGGAGAGCACAGATACGCAGTATTTT. The chain recombines TRBV4-2 with TRBJ2-3; TRBD2 aligns across 7 bases. J was trimmed by 0 bases and V by 4 bases; bases with no gene match: 7. Germline V gene sequence: CDR1 LGHNA, CDR2 YNFKEQ. The CDR3 has 16 residues.